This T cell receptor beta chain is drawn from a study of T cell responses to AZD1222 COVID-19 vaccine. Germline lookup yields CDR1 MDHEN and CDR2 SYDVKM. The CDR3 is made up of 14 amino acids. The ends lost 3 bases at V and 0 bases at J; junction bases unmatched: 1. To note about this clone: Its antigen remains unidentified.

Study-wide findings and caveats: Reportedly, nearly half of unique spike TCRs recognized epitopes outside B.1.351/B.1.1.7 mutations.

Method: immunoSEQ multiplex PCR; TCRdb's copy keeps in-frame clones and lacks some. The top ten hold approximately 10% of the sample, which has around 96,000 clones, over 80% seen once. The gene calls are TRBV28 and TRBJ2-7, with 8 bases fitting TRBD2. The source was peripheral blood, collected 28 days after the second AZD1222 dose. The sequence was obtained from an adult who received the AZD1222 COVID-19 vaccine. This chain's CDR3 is CASSLSGSSYEQYF. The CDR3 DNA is TGTGCCAGCAGTTTGAGCGGGAGCTCCTACGAGCAGTACTTC.